The rows below give T cell receptor beta chains drawn from one sample of a study of patients and donors after allogeneic stem cell transplantation. TCRdb re-called the RT-PCR reads with MiXCR, one entry per CDR3 protein. The table lists 37,000 or so distinct CDR3 sequences, 30% to 40% of them singletons. Sequenced sample: blood, either unsorted or a sorted T cell fraction (not recorded which). The receptors shown here come from a human donor who was either an allogeneic HSCT recipient or a stem cell or donor lymphocyte infusion donor (not recorded which). It is not recorded whose cells these are; they may come from a transplant donor. Each CDR3 is given without its conserved first and last residue. Each record gives: V gene, J gene, D gene, CDR3 protein. The D gene is left open where the match is weak.

v_gene: TRBV12-3/TRBV12-4; j_gene: TRBJ1-1; d_gene: .; CDR3aa: ASSFRMNTEAF
v_gene: TRBV6-2/TRBV6-3; j_gene: TRBJ1-4; d_gene: .; CDR3aa: ASLGHRDFETNEKLF
v_gene: TRBV6-1; j_gene: TRBJ1-5; d_gene: .; CDR3aa: ASSASGPQH
v_gene: TRBV6-2/TRBV6-3; j_gene: TRBJ1-1; d_gene: .; CDR3aa: ASSYGDRSWTEAF
v_gene: TRBV6-2/TRBV6-3; j_gene: TRBJ2-6; d_gene: TRBD2; CDR3aa: ASSYTLLAGVISGANVLT
v_gene: TRBV14; j_gene: TRBJ2-7; d_gene: .; CDR3aa: ASSQVVRLVFGEQY
v_gene: TRBV3-1; j_gene: TRBJ2-1; d_gene: TRBD2; CDR3aa: ASSTGGNEQF
v_gene: TRBV5-1; j_gene: TRBJ2-5; d_gene: .; CDR3aa: ASSGDQETQY
v_gene: TRBV4-3; j_gene: TRBJ2-7; d_gene: .; CDR3aa: ASSQGAQSTYEQY
v_gene: TRBV6-2/TRBV6-3; j_gene: TRBJ2-3; d_gene: .; CDR3aa: ATESGTTDTQY
v_gene: TRBV12-3/TRBV12-4; j_gene: TRBJ2-1; d_gene: .; CDR3aa: ASSLTGEQF
v_gene: TRBV28; j_gene: TRBJ2-7; d_gene: TRBD1; CDR3aa: ASRTGGSSYEQY
v_gene: TRBV5-1; j_gene: TRBJ1-2; d_gene: .; CDR3aa: ASSVDKNYGYT
v_gene: TRBV2; j_gene: TRBJ2-1; d_gene: TRBD1; CDR3aa: ASDRGPVEQF
v_gene: TRBV4-3; j_gene: TRBJ1-5; d_gene: .; CDR3aa: ASSQETGNQPQH
v_gene: TRBV12-3/TRBV12-4; j_gene: TRBJ1-3; d_gene: TRBD1; CDR3aa: ASGPGQGAGGNTIY
v_gene: TRBV11-2; j_gene: TRBJ1-1; d_gene: .; CDR3aa: ASSLAGRGTEAF
v_gene: TRBV6-5; j_gene: TRBJ2-5; d_gene: .; CDR3aa: ASSHQWAGEETQY